This is a list of T cell receptor beta chains from one sample in a study of T cells after yellow fever vaccination. In TCRdb, the 5' RACE reads were re-called with MiXCR into one record per CDR3 protein. The profile shows some 350,000 distinct CDR3 sequences, approximately 10% of them singletons. The specimen comprised PBMCs, sampled on the day of the first yellow fever vaccination. Every receptor here comes from a man aged 18-30 years who received the YFV17D yellow fever vaccine. CDR3s include the opening cysteine and the closing phenylalanine or tryptophan. The D gene is left open where the match is weak. Some rows have no size entry. The others give once, few or many, or a class for an expanded clone.

V gene	D gene	clone size	J gene	CDR3 protein	CDR3 DNA
TRBV10-3	-	few	TRBJ2-5	CAISESKETQYF	TGTGCCATCAGTGAGTCAAAAGAGACCCAGTACTTC
TRBV6-1	TRBD2	few	TRBJ2-3	CATKREGPDTQYF	TGTGCCACCAAACGGGAGGGACCAGATACGCAGTATTTT
TRBV4-3	-	few	TRBJ1-4	CASSVRGSEKLFF	TGCGCCAGCAGCGTTAGGGGATCTGAAAAACTGTTTTTT
TRBV5-1	-	few	TRBJ1-2	CASGSANYGYTF	TGCGCCAGCGGTAGCGCTAACTATGGCTACACCTTC
TRBV2	-	once	TRBJ1-1	CASSWLQGNTEAFF	TGTGCCAGCAGTTGGCTACAGGGAAACACTGAAGCTTTCTTT
TRBV18	-	-	TRBJ1-1	CASSPAVNTEAFF	TGTGCCAGCTCACCTGCCGTGAACACTGAAGCTTTCTTT
TRBV29-1	TRBD1	-	TRBJ1-1	CSDMGTGTNPTEAFF	TGCAGCGACATGGGGACAGGGACTAACCCGACTGAAGCTTTCTTT
TRBV29-1	TRBD1	few	TRBJ1-5	CSVGDRGGPQHF	TGCAGCGTTGGTGACAGGGGCGGTCCCCAGCATTTT
TRBV7-7	TRBD2	-	TRBJ2-1	CASSVGLANNEQFF	TGTGCCAGCAGCGTGGGACTAGCTAACAATGAGCAGTTCTTC
TRBV27	TRBD1	-	TRBJ2-7	CASSFAYRGYEQYF	TGTGCCAGCAGTTTCGCATACAGGGGTTACGAGCAGTACTTC